The 20 T cell receptor beta chains in this list originate from one sample, sequenced in a study of cytomegalovirus exposure and HLA in healthy donors. The PCR was carried out with 60 Vbeta primers and 13 Jbeta primers. Profiled with immunoSEQ multiplex PCR; TCRdb holds only in-frame clones, not every one. The sample lists under 200,000 clones, more than 60% occurring once. Sequencing input: PBMCs. Source of these receptors: a woman between 40 and 50 years old in good health and CMV-seropositive.

In its sample, this clone was seen a few times. V is TRBV28 and J is TRBJ1-4, with a weak D call TRBD1 (5 bases). This CDR3 region has 12 residues. Germline V gene lookup returns CDR1 MDHEN and CDR2 SYDVKM. The V end was cut by 4 bases, the J end by 5 bases, with 5 bases between. The CDR3 DNA is TGTGCCAGCAGTTCAGGGAATGAAAAACTGTTTTTT. As protein: CASSSGNEKLFF. Filled out from reference TRBV28 and TRBJ1-4, the complete variable domain reads DVKVTQSSRYLVKRTGEKVFLECVQDMDHENMFWYRQDPGLGLRLIYFSYDVKMKEKGDIPEGYSVSREKKERFSLILESASTNQTSMYLCASSSGNEKLFFGSGTQLSVL.

The rearrangement uses TRBV15 and TRBJ2-5; the D gene is possibly TRBD1 (6 bases). The DNA end lines up better with TRBJ2-7; the J call may be wrong. This CDR3 spans 14 amino acids. Germline V gives CDR1 LNHNV, CDR2 YYDKDF (reference sequence). CDR3 amino acids: CATSRDPDSYEQYF. The CDR3 bases are TGTGCCACCAGCAGAGATCCGGACAGCTACGAGCAGTACTTC.

This clone has just one count. The rearrangement links TRBV15 to TRBJ2-3, with 9 bases aligning to TRBD2. Germline CDR1 is LNHNV and CDR2 is YYDKDF (reference sequence). Losses at the gene ends were 0 bases for V and 5 bases for J; bases not matched to a gene: 6. The CDR3 totals 16 residues. CDR3 sequence: CATSRERRGGGDTQYF. Here the CDR3 DNA reads TGTGCCACCAGCAGAGAGAGGCGCGGGGGGGGAGATACGCAGTATTTT.

The chain has TRBV10-3 and TRBJ2-7; 10 nucleotides align to TRBD2. CDR1 and CDR2 (germline): ENHRY, SYGVKD. CDR3 size: 14 residues. J gave up 6 bases and V 7 bases, and 9 bases lay outside the gene matches. This CDR3 is CAIKGAGGPGEQYF. CDR3 DNA sequence: TGTGCCATCAAGGGAGCGGGAGGGCCGGGCGAGCAGTACTTC.

The rearrangement uses TRBV27 and TRBJ1-5, with D hard to call. From germline, CDR1 is MNHEY and CDR2 SMNVEV (reference sequence). CDR3 size: 15 residues. With 3 bases removed from V and 6 bases from J, the gap between germline ends came to 15 bases. The DNA of the CDR3 is TGTGCCAGCAGTTTTGGGAGGGCGGGCGGTCAGCCCCAGCATTTT. It translates to CASSFGRAGGQPQHF.

V usage is TRBV21-1 and J usage is TRBJ2-5; the table assigns TRBD1, which was not confirmed against the DNA. TRBV21-1 is a pseudogene. The CDR3 spans 16 residues. CDR3 residues: CASSKGKQGAEGAQYF. The CDR3 DNA follows: TGTGCCAGCAGCAAAGGGAAACAGGGGGCGGAAGGGGCCCAGTACTTC.

The gene calls are TRBV6-1 and TRBJ2-2, with TRBD1 matching 7 bases. Losses at the gene ends were 4 bases for V and 1 base for J; bases not matched to a gene: 6. CDR1 and CDR2 (germline): MNHNS, SASEGT. The CDR3 extends over 16 amino acids. The chain's CDR3 is CASSGGRTGNTGELFF. In DNA form, the CDR3 reads TGTGCCAGCAGTGGTGGGCGGACAGGGAACACCGGGGAGCTGTTTTTT.

CDR3 DNA: TGTGCCAGCAGTTTATCCGTAGCAGGGGCATCCTACGAGCAGTACTTC. Its protein product is CASSLSVAGASYEQYF. The chain links TRBV27 to TRBJ2-7; a weak D match, TRBD1 (6 bases). The V end was cut by 0 bases, the J end by 1 base, with 13 bases between. Germline-derived CDR1 and CDR2 are MNHEY and SMNVEV (reference sequence). The CDR3 length is 16 residues.

The genes are TRBV7-3 and TRBJ2-1; 8 bases line up with TRBD2. Germline V gives CDR1 SGHTA, CDR2 FQGTGA. V was pared by 2 bases and J by 10 bases, with 10 bases of the junction left unmatched. CDR3 length: 15 amino acids. The CDR3 nucleotides read TGTGCCAGCAGCTTAGGCGGGAGGCCCTCGACGGAGCAGTTCTTC. This codes for CASSLGGRPSTEQFF.

The chain joins TRBV27 to TRBJ1-5, with D uncertain. Germline V gene lookup returns CDR1 MNHEY and CDR2 SMNVEV (reference sequence). V dropped 5 bases and J dropped 4 bases, with 6 bases sitting between them. CDR3 length: 12 residues. CDR3 in amino acids: CASSPLNQPQHF. CDR3 nucleotide sequence: TGTGCCAGCAGTCCCCTGAATCAGCCCCAGCATTTT.

This clone is a singleton in its sample. The V call is TRBV28, the J call TRBJ1-2, with a weak D call TRBD1 (5 bases). Trimming pared 6 bases from V and 6 bases from J, leaving 17 bases between. The CDR3 sequence is 14 residues long. Per germline, CDR1 MDHEN and CDR2 SYDVKM. The DNA for the CDR3 is TGTGCCAGCAGCCCCGGGGGGGGGTTTAATGGCTACACCTTC. Translated, it gives CASSPGGGFNGYTF.

V usage is TRBV7-9 and J usage is TRBJ2-3; D is perhaps TRBD2 (6 bases). The CDR3 contains 16 residues. Per the germline V gene, CDR1 is SEHNR and CDR2 is FQNEAQ (reference sequence). V lost 7 bases and J 3 bases, leaving 20 bases between the germline ends. CDR3 amino acids: CASKAGSGPKTDTQYF. The CDR3 coding sequence is TGTGCCAGCAAGGCGGGGAGTGGGCCGAAGACAGATACGCAGTATTTT.

The J gene is TRBJ2-5, the V gene TRBV7-9; 8 bases fit TRBD2. The CDR3 sequence is 19 residues long. Germline-derived CDR1 and CDR2 are SEHNR and FQNEAQ (reference sequence). V was clipped by 3 bases and J by 2 bases; unmatched bases: 17. The DNA for the CDR3 is TGTGCCAGCAGCTTGCCCCGGGTCGGGACTAGGTGGGAGCAAGAGACCCAGTACTTC. This codes for CASSLPRVGTRWEQETQYF.

The chain couples TRBV19 to TRBJ2-3; no definite D call. The CDR3 is 13 residues long. Germline assignment: CDR1 LNHDA and CDR2 SQIVND (reference sequence). V shed 3 bases and J shed 2 bases, with 6 bases lying between them. CDR3 bases: TGTGCCAGTAGTATGTACTACACAGATACGCAGTATTTT. Translation: CASSMYYTDTQYF.

The CDR3 spells CASSDSSGPAANTGELFF. CDR3 nucleotide sequence: TGTGCCAGCAGTGACTCTAGCGGGCCCGCCGCGAACACCGGGGAGCTGTTTTTT. The chain has TRBV6-4 and TRBJ2-2, with 7 nucleotides matching TRBD2. Germline CDR1 MRHNA, CDR2 SNTAGT. V lost 0 bases to trimming and J lost 0 bases; unmatched junction nucleotides: 7. This CDR3 region has 18 residues.

The rearrangement uses TRBV6-5 and TRBJ2-4, with TRBD2 identical over 7 bases. Germline lookup yields CDR1 MNHEY and CDR2 SVGAGI. CDR3 length: 15 residues. J lost 4 bases, V lost 4 bases, and 7 bases had no gene match. The CDR3 reads CASSSPTAGKNIQYF. The DNA for the CDR3 is TGTGCCAGCAGTTCCCCGACAGCGGGGAAAAACATTCAGTACTTC.

The J gene is TRBJ1-1, the V gene TRBV5-1; the D gene is possibly TRBD1 (6 bases). Between the trimmed V and J ends, which lost 4 bases and 1 base, there was a span of 14 bases. Per the germline V gene, CDR1 is SGHRS and CDR2 is YFSETQ. CDR3 length equals 15 residues. CDR3 residues: CASSPGVTGNTEAFF. In DNA form, the CDR3 reads TGCGCCAGCAGCCCTGGGGTGACAGGGAACACTGAAGCTTTCTTT. Based on the CDR3 plus reference TRBV5-1 and TRBJ1-1, the full variable domain is KAGVTQTPRYLIKTRGQQVTLSCSPISGHRSVSWYQQTPGQGLQFLFEYFSETQRNKGNFPGRFSGRQFSNSRSEMNVSTLELGDSALYLCASSPGVTGNTEAFFGQGTRLTVV.

V and J are TRBV6-1 and TRBJ2-5; 8 bases line up with TRBD1. The CDR3 extends over 17 amino acids. V gave up 4 bases and J gave up 5 bases; unmatched junction bases: 15. Germline V gene lookup returns CDR1 MNHNS and CDR2 SASEGT. The CDR3 spells CASSGTTIFRGPETQYF. CDR3 DNA sequence: TGTGCCAGCAGTGGAACAACGATCTTCAGGGGGCCGGAGACCCAGTACTTC.

The chain recombines TRBV15 with TRBJ1-5; D might be TRBD1 (5 bases). CDR1 is LNHNV, CDR2 YYDKDF, per germline (reference sequence). The V end was cut by 0 bases, the J end by 0 bases, with 21 bases between. The CDR3 is made up of 20 amino acids. The DNA for the CDR3 is TGTGCCACCAGCAGAGATTCAGTGGGGCCAGGGCACTATAGCAATCAGCCCCAGCATTTT. It translates to CATSRDSVGPGHYSNQPQHF.

The CDR3 DNA follows: TGTGCCAGCAGTTTTTCGAGCGGGAGGCATCTTGGCGGGGAGCTGTTTTTT. This translates into CASSFSSGRHLGGELFF. V usage is TRBV28 and J usage is TRBJ2-2; TRBD2 matches at 9 bases. The CDR3 contains 17 residues. Per germline, CDR1 MDHEN and CDR2 SYDVKM. The J segment lost 7 bases and the V segment lost 3 bases, leaving 12 bases of the junction unmatched. Together with reference TRBV28 and TRBJ2-2, the CDR3 gives the full variable domain: DVKVTQSSRYLVKRTGEKVFLECVQDMDHENMFWYRQDPGLGLRLIYFSYDVKMKEKGDIPEGYSVSREKKERFSLILESASTNQTSMYLCASSFSSGRHLGGELFFGEGSRLTVL.